The source of this T cell receptor beta chain is a study of T-cell memory formation after mild COVID-19 (dated by TCRdb to 2020 to 2023). The study in broad terms: TCR sequence clusters from the two donors were largely donor specific. T-cell clones expanding and contracting after mild COVID-19 in a couple of donors were tracked by longitudinal TCRalpha and TCRbeta repertoire sequencing. Two young, previously healthy adult volunteers made up the cohort, one male and one female.

PBMCs were isolated by Ficoll-Paque density gradient centrifugation. In the case of this clonotype: Its specific antigen is unknown. The input lacks base qualities; no much larger clone sits a single base away.

The paper's findings and limits, for the study overall: Contracting CD4+ clones appeared mostly in the CM and EM memory subsets, whereas CD8+ clones were enriched in EMRA. The study covered only a couple of mild cases, and larger cohorts including severe cases with pre-infection samples were considered necessary. Some responding clones were detected in pre-infection memory, suggesting pre-existing cross-reactive memory T cells joined the SARS-CoV-2 response. SARS-CoV-2 specificity was not confirmed for the second-wave clones peaking on day 37. Clones contracting from day 15 to 85 had balanced CD4/CD8 phenotypes, while a second wave expanding from day 15 to 37 was biased towards CD4+.

The data were produced on an Illumina NovaSeq 6000. Using 5'RACE with constant-segment primers, TCRalpha and TCRbeta cDNA libraries were constructed, with sample barcodes and unique molecular identifiers added in the process. RNA was extracted from every sample with Trizol reagent. Library amplification was performed in two PCR steps, and a second sample barcode and Illumina TruSeq adapters were introduced in the second step. The libraries were sequenced on an Illumina NovaSeq using 2 x 150 bp paired-end reads. In the authors' own workflow: Reads were demultiplexed and collapsed into UMI-guided consensus sequences with migec v1.2.7. Using mixcr v2.1.11, UMI consensuses were aligned to TRA and TRB V and J templates and then assembled into clonotypes. A clonotype was counted as expanded or contracted only when both edgeR and NoisET called the clonotype significant, with the noise models trained on biological replicates. For edgeR calls, a false discovery rate-adjusted p below 0.01 and a log2 fold-change threshold of 1 were applied. As an exploratory analysis of dynamics, max-normalized trajectories of the 1000 most abundant clonotypes were examined by PCA with hierarchical clustering. Separately sequenced CD4+ and CD8+ repertoires were used to assign the CD4 or CD8 phenotype of responding clones. The public reads were quality trimmed at Q25 with fastp and then assembled into clones with MiXCR by TCRdb, keeping productive beta chains. Identical CDR3 protein sequences are pooled into one entry, listed with their most common genes and DNA. TCRdb, not the original authors, processed these V and J calls. Here the sample has approximately 410,000 distinct CDR3 sequences; roughly a quarter occur a single time. 13% of the sample rests with the top ten.

For CDR1 and CDR2, the germline V gene lists MDHEN and SYDVKM. CDR3 length: 16 amino acids, cysteine to phenylalanine. This entry keeps only the CDR3 DNA: 48 bases, framed from base 1. Here V drops 6 bases and J drops 5 bases, and the junction holds 10 bases not matched to any gene. The V and J genes are TRBV28 and TRBJ2-1; 10 middle bases align to TRBD2. This receptor was identified in an adult woman who had mild COVID-19 (a few samples of this study predate the infection). The sample titles of this study are shuffled in the database, so cell type and time point are left out; the donor was told from shared clones. Sequenced material: PBMCs or a T cell subset sorted from them (not recorded which). The CDR3 loop reads CASSLGIAGGHNEQFF. The nucleotide sequence reads TGTGCCAGCAGCCTGGGAATAGCGGGAGGCCACAATGAGCAGTTCTTC. With the portions outside the CDR3 filled from the reference TRBV28 and TRBJ2-1 genes, the complete variable region becomes DVKVTQSSRYLVKRTGEKVFLECVQDMDHENMFWYRQDPGLGLRLIYFSYDVKMKEKGDIPEGYSVSREKKERFSLILESASTNQTSMYLCASSLGIAGGHNEQFFGPGTRLTVL.